The 32 T cell receptor beta chains given below trace back to one sample, sequenced in a study of T cells in women clearing cervical HPV infection. Profiled with immunoSEQ multiplex PCR; TCRdb holds only in-frame clones, not every one. The sample includes about 16,000 clones. The sample consisted of blood buffy coat. The source is a woman aged 18 to 69 with a cervical HPV16 infection that either progressed to CIN3+ or cleared (not recorded which).

CDR3: CASSLALARSYNEQFF. The sequenced part of the CDR3 DNA is TGTGCCAGCAGTTTAGCGTTAGCAAGGTCCTACAATGAG. The V gene is TRBV12-3 or TRBV12-4, the J gene TRBJ2-1; no firm D call. The CDR3 end lies 3 residues beyond the end of the read and is filled in from the germline J gene. The CDR3 has 16 amino acids. Trimming left V 0 bases short and J 1 base short, with 10 bases between.

About this clone itself: Sequencing ends 3 residues short of the CDR3 end; the germline J gene provides the rest. This chain links TRBV7-8 with TRBJ1-2; weak D call: TRBD1 (6 bases). CDR1 is SGHVS and CDR2 is FQNEAQ in the germline V gene. Trimming removed 1 base from V and 7 bases from J, with 13 bases in between. The CDR3 extends over 14 amino acids. CDR3 region: CASSLGGAGGGYTF. Incomplete CDR3 DNA: TGTGCCAGCAGCTTAGGGGGGGCGGGGGGTGGC.

Of note for this clone: The CDR3 extends 3 residues past the end of the read, so its final part is completed from the germline J gene. The chain couples TRBV5-1 to TRBJ2-7, with 9 bases fitting TRBD1. The CDR3 extends over 15 amino acids. The junction had 2 bases not matched to a gene; V was cut back by 0 bases and J by 1 base. Germline V gene data show CDR1 as SGHRS and CDR2 as YFSETQ. The covered CDR3 bases are TGCGCCAGCAGCTTGGAGGGACAGGGATCCTACGAG. Encoded protein: CASSLEGQGSYE. The full CDR3 protein reads CASSLEGQGSYEQYF.

A word on this clone: The read gets to within 3 residues of the CDR3 end, and the germline J gene fills in the rest. This chain joins TRBV19 and TRBJ2-2; a possible D gene is TRBD1 (5 bases). The CDR3 is 13 residues long. CDR1 is LNHDA and CDR2 is SQIVND in the germline V gene (reference sequence). The CDR3 protein is CASSIRANSPLFF. The sequenced part of the CDR3 DNA is TGTGCCAGTAGTATCAGGGCTAATTCACCG.

With regard to this clone: The CDR3 is cut off 3 residues early in the read; its end comes from the germline J gene. The chain combines TRBV20-1 with TRBJ1-4; D remains unclear. V lost 0 bases and J lost 8, with 16 bases in between. Germline V CDR1 and CDR2: DFQATT, SNEGSKA (reference sequence). This CDR3 region has 15 residues. CDR3 protein: CSARDLRRNGEKLFF. The CDR3 bases that were read are TGCAGTGCTAGAGATCTACGTCGCAACGGGGAAAAA.

In regard to this clone: The read is 3 residues too short to cover the CDR3 end, so that end is filled in from the germline J gene. The genes are TRBV6-4 and TRBJ1-2; D not certain. This CDR3 contains 14 residues. Per germline, CDR1 MRHNA and CDR2 SNTAGT. CDR3 bases read: TGTGCCAGCAGTGACGTAGCGGGAGCAGATACC. Translated, it gives CASSDVAGADT. In full, the CDR3 is CASSDVAGADTYTF.

Concerning this clone itself: The read ends 3 residues before the CDR3 terminus; that terminus is restored from the germline J gene. The same CDR3 arises from other DNA sequences in this sample as well. This chain uses TRBV5-1 with TRBJ1-3; D might be TRBD1 (6 bases). The CDR3 sequence is 16 residues long. CDR1 SGHRS and CDR2 YFSETQ come from the germline V gene. Trimming cost V 4 bases and J 0 bases, with 14 bases left between them. The CDR3 sequence: CASSKGTPNSGNTIYF. CDR3 bases read: TGCGCCAGCAGCAAGGGGACACCCAACTCTGGAAACACC. The whole variable domain, filled in from reference TRBV5-1 and TRBJ1-3, reads KAGVTQTPRYLIKTRGQQVTLSCSPISGHRSVSWYQQTPGQGLQFLFEYFSETQRNKGNFPGRFSGRQFSNSRSEMNVSTLELGDSALYLCASSKGTPNSGNTIYFGEGSWLTVV.

In regard to this clone: The read ends 3 residues before the CDR3 terminus; that terminus is restored from the germline J gene. The genes are TRBV7-2 and TRBJ1-2; D is uncertain. The CDR3 extends over 13 amino acids. V was cut by 4 bases and J by 4 bases, with 10 bases left in between. CDR1 and CDR2 from the germline V gene are SGHTA and FQGNSA. The CDR3 is CASSSKGIYGYTF. The part of the CDR3 DNA that was read is TGTGCCAGCAGCTCCAAAGGCATCTATGGC.

A note on this clone: Coverage ceases 3 residues before the CDR3 finishes, and the germline J gene fills in the end. This chain uses TRBV6-2 or TRBV6-3 with TRBJ2-2; a weak D match, TRBD1 (6 bases). Germline V CDR1 and CDR2: MNHEY, SVGEGT. This CDR3 has 13 residues. CDR3: CASSLRGNSPLFF. The sequenced CDR3 bases are TGTGCCAGCAGTCTGAGGGGGAATTCACCG.

Points on this clone: Read data end 3 residues before the CDR3 end; the end is taken from the germline J gene. The V gene is TRBV4-2, the J gene TRBJ2-7, with 9 positions matching TRBD2. Germline CDR1 reads LGHNA; CDR2 reads YNFKEQ. This CDR3 is 16 amino acids long. Trimming at V came to 3 bases and at J to 6 bases, leaving 12 bases not matched to a gene. CDR3 bases read: TGTGCCAGCAGCCATCGTTGGGATAGCGGGAGCGGCGAG. This sequence encodes CASSHRWDSGSGE. The whole CDR3 sequence reads CASSHRWDSGSGEQYF.

Comments on this clone: The read terminates 3 residues ahead of where the CDR3 ends, so the germline J gene completes it. The chain carries TRBV7-3 and TRBJ1-3; D remains unclear. Germline CDR1 and CDR2: SGHTA and FQGTGA. The CDR3 consists of 16 residues. V was cut by 4 bases and J by 0 bases, with 13 bases left in between. The CDR3 loop reads CASSSPDKSSGNTIYF. The DNA read from the CDR3 is TGTGCCAGCAGCTCGCCCGACAAGAGCTCTGGAAACACC. The whole variable domain, filled in from reference TRBV7-3 and TRBJ1-3, reads GAGVSQTPSNKVTEKGKYVELRCDPISGHTALYWYRQSLGQGPEFLIYFQGTGAADDSGLPNDRFFAVRPEGSVSTLKIQRTERGDSAVYLCASSSPDKSSGNTIYFGEGSWLTVV.

Concerning this clone itself: With the read ending 3 residues before the CDR3 end, the germline J gene is used to fill in that end. This chain connects TRBV11-3 to TRBJ2-3, with 9 bases identical to TRBD2. Germline V lookup: CDR1 SGHNT, CDR2 YENEEA. The CDR3 length is 15 residues. After removal of 5 bases from V and 2 bases from J, the junction contained 5 bases not matched to a gene. CDR3 bases read: TGTGCCAGCAGCATGGCGGGGGGGCCCACAGATACG. It specifies CASSMAGGPTDT. The full CDR3 sequence reads CASSMAGGPTDTQYF.

The CDR3 is CASSAHSGLYEQYF. The sequenced CDR3 bases are TGTGCCAGCAGTGCCCATTCGGGTCTCTACGAG. The J gene is TRBJ2-7, the V gene TRBV2; D is unresolved. The sequence runs out 3 residues before the end of the CDR3; the remainder is reconstructed from the germline J gene. This CDR3 is 14 amino acids long. The germline V gene has CDR1 SNHLY and CDR2 FYNNEI. The germline V and J ends were trimmed by 4 bases and 3 bases, with 13 bases remaining between them.

To note about this clone: The CDR3 end falls 3 residues outside the read, so it is completed with the germline J gene. The rearrangement joins TRBV5-6 to TRBJ2-3; 8 positions agree with TRBD1. This CDR3 has 13 amino acids. Per the germline V gene, CDR1 is SGHDT and CDR2 is YYEEEE. The CDR3 sequence: CASSLADRETQYF. CDR3 DNA, as far as it was read: TGTGCCAGCAGCTTGGCGGACAGGGAGACG.

For this clone: Sequencing ends 3 residues short of the CDR3 end; the germline J gene provides the rest. The V and J genes are TRBV7-2 and TRBJ1-2; D uncertain. CDR3 length: 15 residues. Germline CDR1 and CDR2: SGHTA and FQGNSA. The covered CDR3 bases are TGTGCCAGCAGCTTATCCGTCAGAAACTACAATGAC. Translating gives CASSLSVRNYND. The CDR3 in its entirety is CASSLSVRNYNDYTF.

Comments on this clone: The read terminates 3 residues ahead of where the CDR3 ends, so the germline J gene completes it. The V call is TRBV2, the J call TRBJ1-5; 8 nucleotides agree with TRBD1. Trimming took 3 bases from V and 7 from J; bases not matched to a gene: 5. The CDR3 is 14 residues long. Germline lookup yields CDR1 SNHLY and CDR2 FYNNEI. Incomplete CDR3 DNA: TGTGCCAGCAGTGAGGGGACAGGCAGACAGCCC. This sequence encodes CASSEGTGRQP. The full CDR3 protein is CASSEGTGRQPQHF.

Worth noting for this clone: With the read ending 3 residues before the CDR3 end, the germline J gene is used to fill in that end. The rearrangement uses TRBV4-2 and TRBJ1-1, with 10 bases aligning to TRBD1. The germline CDR1 and CDR2 sequences are LGHNA and YNFKEQ. V dropped 1 base and J dropped 4; count of bases not matched to a gene: 3. The CDR3 covers 15 residues. CDR3 bases read: TGTGCCAGCAGCCAAGGGGGACAGGGGCGCACTGAA. It translates to CASSQGGQGRTE. The full CDR3 protein reads CASSQGGQGRTEAFF.

Details on this clone: Coverage ceases 3 residues before the CDR3 finishes, and the germline J gene fills in the end. This sequence joins TRBV5-6 and TRBJ1-1; D is unclear. The V gene's germline CDR1 is SGHDT and CDR2 YYEEEE. This CDR3 comprises 14 residues. V lost 3 bases and J 2 bases, leaving 11 bases between the germline ends. CDR3: CASSSNIINTEAFF. CDR3 DNA, as far as it was read: TGTGCCAGCAGCTCCAACATCATAAACACTGAA.

With regard to this clone: The read halts 3 residues ahead of the CDR3 end, with the missing end drawn from the germline J gene. J is TRBJ2-2 and V is TRBV18, with 12 nucleotides matching TRBD1. The CDR3 contains 15 residues. CDR1 is KGHSH and CDR2 is LQKENI in the germline V gene. CDR3 bases read: TGTGCCAGCTCACGGGGACAGGGGGCAGATTCACCG. It codes for CASSRGQGADSP. From start to end, the CDR3 is CASSRGQGADSPLFF.

Concerning this clone: The CDR3 end lies 3 residues beyond the end of the read and is filled in from the germline J gene. The V gene is TRBV7-8, the J gene TRBJ2-1; weak D call: TRBD1 (7 bases). Trimming took 3 bases from V and 4 from J, leaving 16 bases between them. CDR1 and CDR2 from the germline V gene are SGHVS and FQNEAQ. The CDR3 covers 16 residues. CDR3 sequence reads: CASSFGGTDIYNEQFF. The part of the CDR3 DNA that was read is TGTGCCAGCAGCTTTGGGGGGACAGATATATACAATGAG.

Remarks on this clone: The missing CDR3 end, 3 residues past where the read stops, is filled in from the germline J gene. The chain links TRBV11-2 to TRBJ2-7; 10 bases map to TRBD1. From germline, CDR1 is SGHAT and CDR2 FQNNGV. J gave up 4 bases and V 6 bases, and 6 bases lay outside the gene matches. The CDR3 spans 14 residues. The CDR3 spells CASRQGTGEYEQYF. The sequenced CDR3 bases are TGTGCCAGCAGACAGGGGACAGGGGAGTACGAG.

A note on this clone: The read finishes 3 residues shy of the CDR3 end, and the germline J gene is used to complete it. The V call is TRBV2, the J call TRBJ2-3, with D perhaps TRBD2 (5 bases). CDR3 length: 16 residues. Per the germline V gene, CDR1 is SNHLY and CDR2 is FYNNEI. Trimming shortened V by 6 bases and J by 7 bases, and 23 bases separated the two germline ends. Here the CDR3 reads CASSDLLVSFGNTQYF. CDR3 DNA, as far as it was read: TGTGCCAGCAGCGACTTACTAGTCTCCTTTGGAAATACG.

The CDR3 DNA, read in part, is TGTGCCAGTAGCCTGGGACAGCCGACCGGGGAG. Translated: CASSLGQPTGE. In full, the CDR3 is CASSLGQPTGELFF. V gene TRBV19 combines with J gene TRBJ2-2; 7 bases agree with TRBD1. The read ends 3 residues before the CDR3 terminus; that terminus is restored from the germline J gene. Trimming removed 6 bases from V and 5 bases from J; junction bases left unmatched: 6. This CDR3 contains 14 residues. Per the germline V gene, CDR1 is LNHDA and CDR2 is SQIVND (reference sequence).

On this clone: The CDR3 goes on 3 residues after the read ends, and that part is filled in from the germline J gene. The rearrangement uses TRBV13 and TRBJ2-7; D possibly corresponds to TRBD2 (6 bases). This CDR3 has 14 residues. Germline loops: CDR1 PRHDT, CDR2 FYEKMQ (reference sequence). With 0 bases removed from V and 4 bases from J, the gap between germline ends came to 10 bases. The covered CDR3 bases are TGTGCCAGCAGCTTAGGTGGAGGGGAGTACGAG. Amino acids: CASSLGGGEYE. The complete CDR3 protein is CASSLGGGEYEQYF.

A remark on this clone: The read terminates 3 residues before the CDR3 end, so the remaining end is supplied by the germline J gene. This chain connects TRBV19 to TRBJ2-4; tentative D call: TRBD2 (5 bases). There are 13 residues in the CDR3. Germline-derived CDR1 and CDR2 are LNHDA and SQIVND (reference sequence). The CDR3 DNA, read in part, is TGTGCCAGTAGTATTGCCTTAGACTATGGT. Protein sequence: CASSIALDYG. The full CDR3 is CASSIALDYGQYF. Combining the CDR3 with reference TRBV19 and TRBJ2-4 gives the whole variable domain DGGITQSPKYLFRKEGQNVTLSCEQNLNHDAMYWYRQDPGQGLRLIYYSQIVNDFQKGDIAEGYSVSREKKESFPLTVTSAQKNPTAFYLCASSIALDYGQYFGAGTRLSVL.

Comments on this clone: The CDR3 end falls 3 residues outside the read, so it is completed with the germline J gene. This chain connects TRBV7-2 to TRBJ1-2, with 7 bases fitting TRBD1. Germline V lookup: CDR1 SGHTA, CDR2 FQGNSA. The CDR3 is 13 residues long. The chain's CDR3 is CASSSRGTDTYTF. The part of the CDR3 DNA that was read is TGTGCCAGCAGCTCCAGGGGGACAGATACC. Full variable domain (outside the CDR3, taken from reference TRBV7-2 and TRBJ1-2): GAGVSQSPSNKVTEKGKDVELRCDPISGHTALYWYRQSLGQGLEFLIYFQGNSAPDKSGLPSDRFSAERTGGSVSTLTIQRTQQEDSAVYLCASSSRGTDTYTFGSGTRLTVV.

Of note for this clone: The read ends 3 residues shy of where the CDR3 ends; the end is completed using the germline J gene. The chain is built from TRBV3-1 (or the pseudogene TRBV3-2) and TRBJ2-7; D is unresolved. Between the trimmed V and J ends, which lost 1 base and 2 bases, there was a span of 9 bases. Germline CDR1 is LGHDT and CDR2 is YNNKEL (reference sequence). The CDR3 runs 14 residues. The covered CDR3 bases are TGTGCCAGCAGCCAAGGACTCAATACCTACGAG. Its translation: CASSQGLNTYE. The CDR3 in its entirety is CASSQGLNTYEQYF.

A word on this clone: The read terminates 3 residues ahead of where the CDR3 ends, so the germline J gene completes it. The chain employs TRBV7-2 and TRBJ2-2, with TRBD2 as a possible D gene (6 bases). From germline, CDR1 is SGHTA and CDR2 FQGNSA. The CDR3 length is 13 residues. CDR3 sequence reads: CASSGGYNSPLFF. Incomplete CDR3 DNA: TGTGCCAGCAGCGGGGGGTATAATTCACCG.

In the case of this clone: The CDR3 end falls 3 residues outside the read, so it is completed with the germline J gene. The V gene is TRBV7-6, the J gene TRBJ2-1, with D perhaps matching TRBD1 or TRBD2 (5 bases each). Looked up from germline, CDR1 is SGHVS and CDR2 is FNYEAQ. This CDR3 contains 16 residues. V lost 0 bases to trimming and J lost 7 bases, with 16 bases between them. This CDR3 is CASSLAPGFEGNEQFF. The part of the CDR3 DNA that was read is TGTGCCAGCAGCTTAGCGCCAGGGTTTGAGGGTAATGAG.

As for this clone: The read gets to within 3 residues of the CDR3 end, and the germline J gene fills in the rest. The chain is built from TRBV7-8 and TRBJ2-7, with D maybe TRBD1 (5 bases). The CDR3 is made up of 15 amino acids. Trimming left V 5 bases short and J 1 base short, with 15 bases between. CDR1 and CDR2 (germline): SGHVS, FQNEAQ. The sequenced part of the CDR3 DNA is TGTGCCAGCAGCCCCCGGCAGGGTCCGTCCTACGAG. Translation gives CASSPRQGPSYE. The full CDR3 protein reads CASSPRQGPSYEQYF.

As concerns this clone: The read ends 3 residues shy of where the CDR3 ends; the end is completed using the germline J gene. This chain connects TRBV20-1 to TRBJ1-6; weak D call: TRBD1 (6 bases). Between the trimmed V and J ends, which lost 5 bases and 4 bases, there was a span of 12 bases. Germline CDR1 is DFQATT and CDR2 is SNEGSKA (reference sequence). CDR3 length: 14 amino acids. The CDR3 bases that were read are TGCAGTGCTGGCAGGGGTCCATATAATTCACCC. Translation gives CSAGRGPYNSP. The full CDR3 reads CSAGRGPYNSPLHF.

In the case of this clone: The read falls 3 residues short of the CDR3 end, and the missing part is taken from the germline J gene. The rearrangement links TRBV7-9 to TRBJ1-2, with TRBD1 as a possible D gene (6 bases). This CDR3 has 12 residues. In germline, CDR1 is SEHNR, CDR2 FQNEAQ (reference sequence). CDR3 DNA (partial): TGTGCCAGCAGCTTAACGGGACACTTC. As protein: CASSLTGHF. The entire CDR3 is CASSLTGHFYTF.